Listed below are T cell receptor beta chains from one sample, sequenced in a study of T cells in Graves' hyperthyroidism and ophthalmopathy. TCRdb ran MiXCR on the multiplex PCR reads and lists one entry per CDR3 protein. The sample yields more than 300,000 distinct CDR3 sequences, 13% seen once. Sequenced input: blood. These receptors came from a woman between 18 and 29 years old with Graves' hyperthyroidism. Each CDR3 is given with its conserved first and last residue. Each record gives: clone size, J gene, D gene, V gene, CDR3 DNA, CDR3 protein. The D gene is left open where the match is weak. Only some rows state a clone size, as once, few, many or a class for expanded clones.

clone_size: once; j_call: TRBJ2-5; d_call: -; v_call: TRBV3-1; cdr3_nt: TGTGCCAGCAGCCAAGGGCTCTCGGATCGAGAGACCCAGTACTTC; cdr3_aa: CASSQGLSDRETQYF
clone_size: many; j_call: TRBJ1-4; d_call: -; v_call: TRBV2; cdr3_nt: TGTGCCAGCAGTCCAATGGGGTCTTTTAATGAAAAACTGTTTTTT; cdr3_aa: CASSPMGSFNEKLFF
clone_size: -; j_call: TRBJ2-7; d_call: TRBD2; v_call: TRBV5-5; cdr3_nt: TGTGCCAGCTGCACTGGACTAGCGGGACCCTACGAGCAGTACTTC; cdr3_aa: CASCTGLAGPYEQYF
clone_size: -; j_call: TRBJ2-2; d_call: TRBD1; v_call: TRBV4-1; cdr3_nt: TGCGCCAGCAGCCAGTCCCTTTGGGACAGGGGGCCTGATACCGGGGAGCTGTTTTTT; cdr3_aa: CASSQSLWDRGPDTGELFF
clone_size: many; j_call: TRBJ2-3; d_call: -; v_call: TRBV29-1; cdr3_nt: TGCAGCGTTGGCTCGGAAGGTTATACGCAGTATTTT; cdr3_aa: CSVGSEGYTQYF
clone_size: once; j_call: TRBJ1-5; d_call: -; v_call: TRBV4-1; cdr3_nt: TGCGCCAGCAGCCGCAACAGGGAAAGCAATCAGCCCCAGCATTTT; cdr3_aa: CASSRNRESNQPQHF
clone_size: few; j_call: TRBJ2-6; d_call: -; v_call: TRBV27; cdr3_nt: TGTGCCAGCAAAGTTCCGGACAGGGAGGGCTCTGGGGCCAACGTCCTGACTTTC; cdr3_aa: CASKVPDREGSGANVLTF
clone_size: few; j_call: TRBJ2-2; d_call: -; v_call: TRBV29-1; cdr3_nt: TGCAGCGTTATATTACCGAGGACCGGGGAGCTGTTTTTT; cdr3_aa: CSVILPRTGELFF
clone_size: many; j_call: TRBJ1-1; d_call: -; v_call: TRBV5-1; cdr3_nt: TGCGCCAGCAGCCCTTGGAGCGGGGCCACTTCAATGAACACTGAAGCTTTCTTT; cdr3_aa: CASSPWSGATSMNTEAFF
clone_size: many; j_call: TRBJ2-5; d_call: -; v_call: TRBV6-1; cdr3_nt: TGTGCCAGCGGGGATAAGACCCAGTACTTC; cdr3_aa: CASGDKTQYF
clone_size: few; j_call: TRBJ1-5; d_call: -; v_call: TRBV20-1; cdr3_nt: TGCAGTGCTACCCAGGGTGGCAATCAGCCCCAGCATTTT; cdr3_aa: CSATQGGNQPQHF
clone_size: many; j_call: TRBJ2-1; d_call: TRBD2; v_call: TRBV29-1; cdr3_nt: TGCAGCAACGAACGTGCTAGCGGGGCCCGAGGGGATGAGCAGTTCTTC; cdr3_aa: CSNERASGARGDEQFF
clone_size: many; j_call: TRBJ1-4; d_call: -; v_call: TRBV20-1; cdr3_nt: TGCAGTGCTACCCGTGGGAACCTTGCAACTAATGAAAAACTGTTTTTT; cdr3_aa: CSATRGNLATNEKLFF
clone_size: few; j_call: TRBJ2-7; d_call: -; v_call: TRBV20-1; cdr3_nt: TGCAGTGCTACCTGGACTGACTCCTACGAGCAGTACTTC; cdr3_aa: CSATWTDSYEQYF
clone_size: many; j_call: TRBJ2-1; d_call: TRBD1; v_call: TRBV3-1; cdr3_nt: TGTGCCAGCAGCCTCTTTTTTCGGGACAGGGGTTCCTACAATGAGCAGTTCTTC; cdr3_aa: CASSLFFRDRGSYNEQFF
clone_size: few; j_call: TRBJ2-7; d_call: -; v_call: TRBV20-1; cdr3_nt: TGCAGTGCCCCCCCAGGGGTGGACGAGCAGTACTTC; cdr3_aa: CSAPPGVDEQYF
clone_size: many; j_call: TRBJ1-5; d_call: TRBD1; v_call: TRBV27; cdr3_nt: TGTGCCAGCAGTCCGGACAGGGGGGGGGGTCAGCCCCAGCATTTT; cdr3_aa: CASSPDRGGGQPQHF
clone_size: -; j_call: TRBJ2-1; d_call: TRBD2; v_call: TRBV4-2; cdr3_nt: TGTGCCAGCAGCACCGGGACTAGCGGCCACTACAATGAGCAGTTCTTC; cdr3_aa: CASSTGTSGHYNEQFF
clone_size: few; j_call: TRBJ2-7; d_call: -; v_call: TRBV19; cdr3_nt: TGTGCCACCACGACCAGCGGAGGCGTTAAGTCCTACGAGCAGTACTTC; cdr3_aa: CATTTSGGVKSYEQYF
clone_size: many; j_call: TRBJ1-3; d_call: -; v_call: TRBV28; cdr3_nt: TGTGCCAGCAGGCCCTCTGGAAACACCATATATTTT; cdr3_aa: CASRPSGNTIYF
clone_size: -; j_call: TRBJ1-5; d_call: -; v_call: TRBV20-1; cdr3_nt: TGCAGTGCTAGAGCAGGTGGGCCCAATCAGCCCCAGCATTTT; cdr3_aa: CSARAGGPNQPQHF
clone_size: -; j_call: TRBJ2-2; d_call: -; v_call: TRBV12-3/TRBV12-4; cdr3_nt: TGTGCCAGCAGTTTAGGGGGGACCCTGTTTTTT; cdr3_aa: CASSLGGTLFF
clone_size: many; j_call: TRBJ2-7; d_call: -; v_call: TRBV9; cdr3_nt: TGTGCCAGCAGCGTAGCCCCGAGTGCTACCTACGAGCAGTACTTC; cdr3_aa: CASSVAPSATYEQYF
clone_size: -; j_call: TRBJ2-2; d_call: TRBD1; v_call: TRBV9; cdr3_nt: TGTGCCAGCAGCCCTAGACAGGGATATACCGGGGAGCTGTTTTTT; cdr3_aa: CASSPRQGYTGELFF
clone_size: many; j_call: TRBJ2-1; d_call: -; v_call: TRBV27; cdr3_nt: TGTGCCAGCCGGCTTTCGGGAAACAATGAGCAGTTCTTC; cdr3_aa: CASRLSGNNEQFF
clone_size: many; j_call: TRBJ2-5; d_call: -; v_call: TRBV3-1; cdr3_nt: TGTGCCAGCAGCCAAAATCAGGGAACGGGGGAGACCCAGTACTTC; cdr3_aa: CASSQNQGTGETQYF
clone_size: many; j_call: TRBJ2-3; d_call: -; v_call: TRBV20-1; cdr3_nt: TGCAGTGCTAGAGATCTAACAGGGTTTGGCTATGGCACGCAGTATTTT; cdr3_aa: CSARDLTGFGYGTQYF
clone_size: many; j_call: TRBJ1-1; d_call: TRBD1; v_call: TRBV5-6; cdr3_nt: TGTGCCAGCAGCTTCTACCCCTCAGGGGGATTGGCTTTCTTT; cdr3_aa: CASSFYPSGGLAFF
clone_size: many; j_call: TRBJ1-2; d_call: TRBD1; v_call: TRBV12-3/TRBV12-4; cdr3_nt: TGTGCCAGCAAACCGGGACAGGGGGCTTCTAACTATGGCTACACCTTC; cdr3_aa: CASKPGQGASNYGYTF
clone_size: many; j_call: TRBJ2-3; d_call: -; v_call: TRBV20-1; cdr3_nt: TGCAGTGCTAGAGCCTCTCGAATCCACACAGATACGCAGTATTTT; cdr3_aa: CSARASRIHTDTQYF
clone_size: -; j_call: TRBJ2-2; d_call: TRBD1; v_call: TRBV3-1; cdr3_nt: TGTGCCAGCAGCCAAGGCTGGACAGGGGACACCGGGGAGCTGTTTTTT; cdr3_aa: CASSQGWTGDTGELFF
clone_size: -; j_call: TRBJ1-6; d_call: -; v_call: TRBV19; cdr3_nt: TGTGCCACCCGGGGAGTCAGTGATTCACCCCTCCACTTT; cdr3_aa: CATRGVSDSPLHF
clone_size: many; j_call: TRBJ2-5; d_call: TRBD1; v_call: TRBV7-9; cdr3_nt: TGTGCCAGCAGACAGGGACAGGGACGAGAGACCCAGTACTTC; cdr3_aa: CASRQGQGRETQYF
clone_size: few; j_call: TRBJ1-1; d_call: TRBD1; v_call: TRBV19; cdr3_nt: TGTGCCAGTAGTATGGACAGGATGAACACTGAAGCTTCCTTT; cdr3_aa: CASSMDRMNTEASF
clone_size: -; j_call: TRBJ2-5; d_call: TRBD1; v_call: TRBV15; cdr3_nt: TGTGCCACCAGCACAGGGACAGGGGCAGAGACCCAGTACTTC; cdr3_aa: CATSTGTGAETQYF
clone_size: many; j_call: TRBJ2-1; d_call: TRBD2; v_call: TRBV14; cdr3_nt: TGTGCCAGCAGCCAAACCGGGACTAGCGGGGAGAGCTCCTACAATGAGCAGTTCTTC; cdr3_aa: CASSQTGTSGESSYNEQFF
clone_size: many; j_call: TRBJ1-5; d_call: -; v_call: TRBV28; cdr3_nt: TGTGCCAGCACCCTGGAGGGTCAGCCCCAGCATTTT; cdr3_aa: CASTLEGQPQHF
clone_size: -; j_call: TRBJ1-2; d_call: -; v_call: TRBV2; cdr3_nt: TGTGCCAGAGAAAGCCAGGGAGGGGACATTACCAACTATGGCTACATCTTC; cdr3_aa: CARESQGGDITNYGYIF
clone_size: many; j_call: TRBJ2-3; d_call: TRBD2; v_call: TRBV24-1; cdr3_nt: TGTGCCACCGAGACTAGCGTCACAGATACGCAGTATTTT; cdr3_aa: CATETSVTDTQYF
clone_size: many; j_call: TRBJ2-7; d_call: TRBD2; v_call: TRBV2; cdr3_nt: TGTGCCAGCAGTGAGGCTAGCGGGGGACCCTACGAGCAGTACTTC; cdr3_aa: CASSEASGGPYEQYF
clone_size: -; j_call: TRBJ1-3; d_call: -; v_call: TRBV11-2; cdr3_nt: TGTGCCAGCAGCTTATTTCGGGGGAATGGAAACACCATATATTTT; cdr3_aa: CASSLFRGNGNTIYF
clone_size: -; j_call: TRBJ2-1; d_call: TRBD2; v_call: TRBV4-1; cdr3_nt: TGCGCCAGCAGCCAAGGACTGGGACTAGCGGGGGGGCGAATTTCCTACAATGAGCAGTTCTTC; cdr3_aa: CASSQGLGLAGGRISYNEQFF
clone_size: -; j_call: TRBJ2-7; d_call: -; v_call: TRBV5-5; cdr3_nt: TGTGCCAGCAGCTTAACGAGGGGGACGGTCTCCTACAATGAGCAGTACTTC; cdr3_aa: CASSLTRGTVSYNEQYF
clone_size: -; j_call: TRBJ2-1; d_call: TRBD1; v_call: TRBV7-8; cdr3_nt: TGTGCCAGCAGCCCGGGACAGGGGGCGGTGGATGAGCAGTTCTTC; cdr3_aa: CASSPGQGAVDEQFF
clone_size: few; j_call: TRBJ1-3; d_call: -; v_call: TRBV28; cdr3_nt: TGTGCCAGCAGGCTAAATCTGGAGAATCGGGGAAACACCATATATTTT; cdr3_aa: CASRLNLENRGNTIYF
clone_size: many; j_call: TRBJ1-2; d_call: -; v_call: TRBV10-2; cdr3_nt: TGCGCCAGCAGTGAGTCGGAAGCAGGGCTTGGCTACACCTTC; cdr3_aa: CASSESEAGLGYTF
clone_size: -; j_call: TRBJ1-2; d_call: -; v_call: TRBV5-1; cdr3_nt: TGCGCCAGCAGCTTAGGTCCCCAGGGCTATGGCTACACCTTC; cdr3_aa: CASSLGPQGYGYTF
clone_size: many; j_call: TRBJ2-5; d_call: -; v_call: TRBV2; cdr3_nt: TGTGCCAGCAGTGATCGGTCTAGAGAGACCCAGTACTTC; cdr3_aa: CASSDRSRETQYF
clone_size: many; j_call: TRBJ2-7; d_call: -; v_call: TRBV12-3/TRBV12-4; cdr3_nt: TGTGCCAGCAGTTTGGGACACCCTCGCGAGCAGTACTTC; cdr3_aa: CASSLGHPREQYF
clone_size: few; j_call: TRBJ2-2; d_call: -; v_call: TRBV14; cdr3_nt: TGTGCCAGCAGCCAAGATATGGCGGGAGCAGGGGTAGCGGCGGAGCTGTTTTTT; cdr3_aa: CASSQDMAGAGVAAELFF
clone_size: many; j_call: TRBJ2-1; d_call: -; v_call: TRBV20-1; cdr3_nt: TGCAGTGCCCCTAGGAGGGAGCAGTTCTTC; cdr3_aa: CSAPRREQFF